This T cell receptor (beta chain) was captured by sequencing in a study of hypomethylating agent response in myelodysplastic syndrome. Sequencing was performed with immunoSEQ multiplex PCR; in TCRdb, only in-frame clones are kept and a portion is missing. The top ten hold roughly 10% of the sample, which has approximately 5,900 clones, almost 85% seen once. The ends lost 4 bases at V and 3 bases at J; junction bases unmatched: 5. There are 14 residues in the CDR3. The germline V gene has CDR1 MNHNY and CDR2 SVGAGI (reference sequence). This sample comprised bone marrow, obtained before or after starting hypomethylating agent treatment for myelodysplastic syndrome (not recorded which). The genes are TRBV6-6 and TRBJ2-5, with TRBD1 matching 7 bases. The clonotype comes from a human donor with myelodysplastic syndrome. CDR3 region: CASSSGDREETQYF. CDR3 sequence (DNA): TGTGCCAGCAGTTCCGGAGACAGGGAAGAGACCCAGTACTTC.